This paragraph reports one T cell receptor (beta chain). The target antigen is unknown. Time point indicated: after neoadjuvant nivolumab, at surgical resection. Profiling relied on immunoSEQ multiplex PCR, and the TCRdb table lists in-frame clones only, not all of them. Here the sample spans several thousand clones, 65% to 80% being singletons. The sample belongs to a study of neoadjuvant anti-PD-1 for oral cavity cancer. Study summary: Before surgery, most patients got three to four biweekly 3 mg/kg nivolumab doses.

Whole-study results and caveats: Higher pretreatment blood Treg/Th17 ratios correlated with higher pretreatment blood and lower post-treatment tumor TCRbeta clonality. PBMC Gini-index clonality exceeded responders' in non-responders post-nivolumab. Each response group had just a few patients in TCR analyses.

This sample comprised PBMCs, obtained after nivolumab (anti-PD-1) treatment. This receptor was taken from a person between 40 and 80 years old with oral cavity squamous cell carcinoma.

CDR3 in DNA: TGTGCCAGCAGCCGACTAGCGGGGACAGATACGCAGTATTTT. This translates into CASSRLAGTDTQYF. V and J are TRBV27 and TRBJ2-3; 11 bases are shared with TRBD2. From germline, CDR1 is MNHEY and CDR2 SMNVEV (reference sequence). V was clipped by 6 bases and J by 3 bases; unmatched bases: 2. The CDR3 consists of 14 residues.